Sequencing of this TCR beta chain was carried out in a study of blood T cells in healthy people across ages. Of note for this clonotype: Antigen: not known.

Points from the study as a whole: Any conclusive comparison of naive versus antigen-experienced cells was prevented by using unsorted PBMCs.

Primed by a sample-barcoded 5' primer and a J-beta primer mix, a second PCR proceeded for about 6 to 12 cycles. In TCRdb, the 5' RACE reads were re-called with MiXCR into one record per CDR3 protein. The table has approximately 730,000 distinct CDR3 sequences, 40% to 65% seen once. What was sequenced was blood. The TCR comes from a man at least 80 years old in good health.

The CDR3 loop is CASRMGHETDTQYF. The CDR3 bases are TGTGCCAGCAGAATGGGGCATGAGACAGATACGCAGTATTTT. The chain links TRBV6-2 or TRBV6-3 to TRBJ2-3; possibly TRBD1 for D (5 bases). Germline assignment: CDR1 MNHEY and CDR2 SVGEGT. The CDR3 runs 14 residues. The germline V and J ends were trimmed by 6 bases and 3 bases, with 13 bases remaining between them.